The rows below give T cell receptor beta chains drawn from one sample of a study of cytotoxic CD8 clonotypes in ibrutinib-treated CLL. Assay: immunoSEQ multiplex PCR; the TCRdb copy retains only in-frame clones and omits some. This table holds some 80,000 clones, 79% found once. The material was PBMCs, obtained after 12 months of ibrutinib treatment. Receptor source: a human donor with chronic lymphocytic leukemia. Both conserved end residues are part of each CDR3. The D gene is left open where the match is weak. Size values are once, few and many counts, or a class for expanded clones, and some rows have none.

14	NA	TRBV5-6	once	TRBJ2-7	CASSPRLGAYEQYF	TGTGCCAGCAGCCCTCGCTTGGGGGCCTACGAGCAGTACTTC
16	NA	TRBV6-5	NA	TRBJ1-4	CASSYGAGGLDEKLFF	TGTGCCAGCAGTTACGGGGCCGGGGGGTTGGATGAAAAACTGTTTTTT
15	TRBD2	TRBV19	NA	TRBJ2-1	CASSIGLAGYNEQFF	TGTGCCAGTAGTATCGGGTTAGCGGGGTACAATGAGCAGTTCTTC
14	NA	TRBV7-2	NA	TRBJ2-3	CASSFGSGSHTQYF	TGTGCCAGCAGCTTTGGAAGTGGGAGCCATACGCAGTATTTT
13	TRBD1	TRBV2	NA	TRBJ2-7	CALSTGVGDEQYF	TGTGCCCTTTCGACAGGGGTAGGAGACGAGCAGTACTTC
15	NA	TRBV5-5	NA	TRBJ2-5	CASSLVTKLGETQYF	TGTGCCAGCAGCTTGGTGACTAAACTGGGGGAGACCCAGTACTTC
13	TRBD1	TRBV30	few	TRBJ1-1	CAWRGQGQPRAFF	TGTGCCTGGCGCGGACAGGGCCAACCAAGGGCTTTCTTT
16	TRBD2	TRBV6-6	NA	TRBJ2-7	CASSYGVAGPPYEQYF	TGTGCCAGCAGTTACGGGGTAGCGGGCCCCCCCTACGAGCAGTACTTC
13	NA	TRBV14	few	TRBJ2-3	CASSQTRTDTQYF	TGTGCCAGCAGCCAGACGCGCACAGATACGCAGTATTTT
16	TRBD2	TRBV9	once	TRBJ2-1	CASSVGGTSGRGEQFF	TGTGCCAGCAGCGTAGGAGGGACTAGCGGGAGAGGGGAGCAGTTCTTC
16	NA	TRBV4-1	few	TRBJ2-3	CASSPGPSHPTDTQYF	TGCGCCAGCAGCCCGGGGCCGTCCCACCCCACAGATACGCAGTATTTT
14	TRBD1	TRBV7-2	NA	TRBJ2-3	CASSFGQDTDTQYF	TGTGCCAGCAGCTTTGGACAGGACACAGATACGCAGTATTTT
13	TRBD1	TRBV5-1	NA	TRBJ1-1	CASSLGRDSKAFF	TGCGCCAGCAGCTTGGGCCGGGACAGCAAAGCTTTCTTT
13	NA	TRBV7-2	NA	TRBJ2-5	CASSFRTQETQYF	TGTGCCAGCAGCTTCAGGACCCAAGAGACCCAGTACTTC
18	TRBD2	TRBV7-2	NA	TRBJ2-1	CASSLEPPMAGGYNEQFF	TGTGCCAGCAGCTTAGAGCCCCCCATGGCGGGGGGGTACAATGAGCAGTTCTTC
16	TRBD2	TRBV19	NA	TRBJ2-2	CASSWGGLPYTGELFF	TGTGCCAGTAGTTGGGGGGGACTCCCATACACCGGGGAGCTGTTTTTT
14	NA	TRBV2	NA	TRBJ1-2	CASSVGGVGYGYTF	TGTGCCAGCAGTGTGGGGGGGGTAGGCTATGGCTACACCTTC
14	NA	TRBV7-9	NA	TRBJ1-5	CASSRVDSNQPQHF	TGTGCCAGCAGCCGTGTCGATAGCAATCAGCCCCAGCATTTT
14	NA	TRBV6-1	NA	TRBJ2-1	CASTRGSAYNEQFF	TGTGCCAGCACTCGGGGCTCGGCCTACAATGAGCAGTTCTTC
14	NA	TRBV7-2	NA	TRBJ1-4	CASSPQTGNEKLFF	TGTGCCAGCAGCCCCCAGACGGGGAATGAAAAACTGTTTTTT